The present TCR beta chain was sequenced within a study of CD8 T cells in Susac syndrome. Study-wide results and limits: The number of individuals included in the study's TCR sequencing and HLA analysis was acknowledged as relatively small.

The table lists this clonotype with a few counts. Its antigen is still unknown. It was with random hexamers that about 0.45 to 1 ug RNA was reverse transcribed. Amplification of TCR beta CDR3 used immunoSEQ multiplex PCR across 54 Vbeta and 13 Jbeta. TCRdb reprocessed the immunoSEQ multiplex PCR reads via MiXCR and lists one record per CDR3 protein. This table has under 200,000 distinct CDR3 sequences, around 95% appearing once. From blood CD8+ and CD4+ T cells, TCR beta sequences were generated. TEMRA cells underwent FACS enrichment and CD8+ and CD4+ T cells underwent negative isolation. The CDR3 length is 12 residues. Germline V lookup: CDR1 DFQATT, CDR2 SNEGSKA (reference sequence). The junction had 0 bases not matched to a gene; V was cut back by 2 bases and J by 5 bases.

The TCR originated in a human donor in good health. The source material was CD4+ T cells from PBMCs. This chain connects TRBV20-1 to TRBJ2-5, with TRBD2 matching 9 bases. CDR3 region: CSARLAGETQYF. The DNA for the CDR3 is TGCAGTGCTAGACTAGCGGGGGAGACCCAGTACTTC.